This is a list of T cell receptor beta chains from one sample in a study of blood T cell repertoires in COVID-19. Assay used: immunoSEQ multiplex PCR; TCRdb lists only in-frame clones, some missing. The sample has about 330,000 clones; 89% are singletons. Sequencing was performed on peripheral blood. The receptors stem from a man aged 18 to 30 who had recovered from COVID-19. Each CDR3 is given with its conserved first and last residue. The D gene is left open where the match is weak. The size of a clone is reported for some rows only, either as once, few or many, or as a class for expanded clones.

clone size	D gene	V gene	J gene	CDR3 DNA	CDR3 protein
-	-	TRBV7-9	TRBJ1-4	TGTGCCAGCAGCTCGCCGACAGCAACTAATGAAAAACTGTTTTTT	CASSSPTATNEKLFF
-	-	TRBV10-3	TRBJ2-7	TGTGCCATCAGTGGGGGCGACTACGAGCAGTACTTC	CAISGGDYEQYF
-	-	TRBV27	TRBJ1-4	TGTGCCAGCAGTTTGGCAGGGTTGACTAATGAAAAACTGTTTTTT	CASSLAGLTNEKLFF
-	-	TRBV7-3	TRBJ2-2	TGTGCCAGCAGCCCGCTCGGAAGTAGCCCCGGGGAGCTGTTTTTT	CASSPLGSSPGELFF
-	TRBD1	TRBV15	TRBJ1-1	TGTGCCACCAGCACCACACAGGGGGCGGTCTACACTGAAGCTTTCTTT	CATSTTQGAVYTEAFF
-	TRBD2	TRBV7-2	TRBJ2-2	TGTGCCAGCAGTCAGCGGGAATTCACCGGGGAGCTGTTTTTT	CASSQREFTGELFF
-	-	TRBV14	TRBJ2-5	TGTGCCAGCAGCCCGCCTGGAGGGAGGCGCGAGACCCAGTACTTC	CASSPPGGRRETQYF
-	-	TRBV3-1/TRBV3-2	TRBJ2-7	TGTGCCAGCAGCCATGCATTAGGGACAAGCTCCTACGAGCAGTACTTC	CASSHALGTSSYEQYF
-	-	TRBV2	TRBJ2-7	TGTGCCAGCAGTGATTCGGAGGTCGGGACCTACGAGCAGTACTTC	CASSDSEVGTYEQYF
-	-	TRBV12-5	TRBJ1-1	TGTGCTAGTGGTCTAGGGGGGGCCACTGAAGCTTTCTTT	CASGLGGATEAFF
-	TRBD1	TRBV6-5	TRBJ2-7	TGTGCCAGCACCCGAGGGGGACAGGGAGCCTACGAGCAGTACTTC	CASTRGGQGAYEQYF
-	-	TRBV4-1	TRBJ2-7	TGCGCCAGCAGCCAAGATCGGAGCTCCTACGAGCAGTACTTC	CASSQDRSSYEQYF
-	TRBD2	TRBV30	TRBJ2-2	TGTGCCTGGAGGGTCGGTAGCGGGAGGACGAACACCGGGGAGCTGTTTTTT	CAWRVGSGRTNTGELFF
-	-	TRBV7-8	TRBJ2-7	TGTGCCAGCAGCATTACAGGGTATGTCGGCTACGAGCAGTACTTC	CASSITGYVGYEQYF
-	-	TRBV21-1	TRBJ1-1	TGTGCCAGCAGCAGGGGGAGGGGAGTAACTGAAGCTTTCTTT	CASSRGRGVTEAFF
-	TRBD2	TRBV6-6	TRBJ2-7	TGTGCCAGCAGTACTGGGACTACCTACGAGCAGTACTTC	CASSTGTTYEQYF
-	-	TRBV5-5	TRBJ2-5	TGTGCCAGCAGGGCCGGGACATCACAAGAGACCCAGTACTTC	CASRAGTSQETQYF
-	-	TRBV7-3	TRBJ1-1	TGTGCCAGCAGCTTTAGTGGTGTACCTGAAGCTTTCTTT	CASSFSGVPEAFF
-	TRBD2	TRBV6-5	TRBJ2-7	TGTGCCAGCAGTTCGCCTGCTAGCGGGAGTGCTTACGAGCAGTACTTC	CASSSPASGSAYEQYF
-	-	TRBV4-1	TRBJ1-1	TGCGCCAGCAGCCAAGTCGTGATGGGAGGAGGGACTGAAGCTTTCTTT	CASSQVVMGGGTEAFF
-	-	TRBV3-1/TRBV3-2	TRBJ2-7	TGTGCCAGCAGCCAAGATCAAGGGGACGAGCAGTACTTC	CASSQDQGDEQYF
-	-	TRBV7-9	TRBJ1-1	TGTGCCAGCAGCTCCCGATGGACAGAGAACACTGAAGCTTTCTTT	CASSSRWTENTEAFF
-	-	TRBV6-5	TRBJ1-1	TGTGCCAGCAGTCTTCACACTGAAGCTTTCTTT	CASSLHTEAFF
-	-	TRBV6-5	TRBJ1-1	TGTGCCAGCAGTTACGATTTCGACAACATGAACACTGAAGCTTTCTTT	CASSYDFDNMNTEAFF
-	TRBD2	TRBV10-1	TRBJ2-1	TGCGCCAGCAGCCTTAATCTAGCGGGAGATGAGCAGTTCTTC	CASSLNLAGDEQFF
-	TRBD1	TRBV9	TRBJ1-1	TGTGCCAGCAGCGAGACAGGGGGCCTAGCTTTCTTT	CASSETGGLAFF
-	TRBD1	TRBV2	TRBJ2-7	TGTGCCAGCAGCATTCCGGGACAGGGGGCTTACGAGCAGTACTTC	CASSIPGQGAYEQYF
-	TRBD1	TRBV4-1	TRBJ2-5	TGCGCCAGCAGCCAAGGACAGGGAGAGACCCAGTACTTC	CASSQGQGETQYF
-	-	TRBV20-1	TRBJ2-5	TGCAGTGCTACAGGAGAGACCCAGTACTTC	CSATGETQYF
few	TRBD1	TRBV19	TRBJ1-4	TGTGCCAGTAGTACGACAGGGGCCGTAACTAATGAAAAACTGTTTTTT	CASSTTGAVTNEKLFF
-	TRBD2	TRBV6-5	TRBJ2-7	TGTGCCAGCAGTTATTCTAGCGGGGGCTACGAGCAGTACTTC	CASSYSSGGYEQYF
-	TRBD1	TRBV5-4	TRBJ1-2	TGTGCCAGCAGCTTGGACAGGGGGGACTATGGCTACACCTTC	CASSLDRGDYGYTF